The clone carrying this T cell receptor beta chain was observed many times. The antigen is not known. The authors made cDNA by 5'RACE with 10-nucleotide random UMIs. TCRdb independently ran MiXCR on the 5' RACE reads; one entry per CDR3 protein. The sample consists of 95,000 or so distinct CDR3 sequences, roughly 3.5% of them appearing once. The unsorted libraries were generated from a total of 2 million PBMCs, which had been stored in RNAlater at -80 C. The data stem from a study of neurological immune-mediated disorders. General study findings and limits: It was the repertoires of 18 of 34 multiple sclerosis patients that phylogenetic grouping placed in one related-CDR3 cluster, which is a possible signature.

Germline V gene data show CDR1 as SEHNR and CDR2 as FQNEAQ (reference sequence). Trimming removed 5 bases from V and 5 bases from J, with 4 bases in between. The CDR3 runs 12 residues. The chain has TRBV7-9 and TRBJ1-6; D is ambiguous. The sequenced sample consisted of PBMCs. The receptor's source is a woman aged 18-29 years with multiple sclerosis. CDR3 coding DNA: TGTGCCAGCAGCACCCATAATTCACCCCTCCACTTT. Residues: CASSTHNSPLHF.